The sample holds a few counts of the clone carrying this TCR beta chain. The sample originates from a study of blood T cells in healthy people across ages. The CDR3 spans 12 residues. Trimming pared 5 bases from V and 4 bases from J, leaving 11 bases between. Germline loops: CDR1 SQVTM, CDR2 ANQGSEA. Next came a second PCR, run for about 6 to 12 cycles, which used a sample-barcoded 5' primer along with a J-beta primer mix. TCRdb called the 5' RACE reads again in MiXCR, with one record for every CDR3 protein. The sample has about 1 million distinct CDR3 sequences, less than 25% seen once. Caucasian, healthy and from Russia, the donors were aged between 6 and 90. This sample was also put to use in a study of T cells of mothers and their children. That report notes: Whatever RNA was extracted went entirely into cDNA synthesis, at about 1.4 ug per 15 ul. Slightly higher overlap, not significant, was seen in related mother-child pairs than in unrelated pairs.

The sample was blood. This clonotype was sampled from a girl aged 2-10 years in good health. The V call is TRBV29-1, the J call TRBJ1-1; tentatively, D is TRBD1 (5 bases). The CDR3 spells CSVLLRGTEAFF. The DNA of the CDR3 is TGCAGCGTTCTCCTTAGGGGCACTGAAGCTTTCTTT.